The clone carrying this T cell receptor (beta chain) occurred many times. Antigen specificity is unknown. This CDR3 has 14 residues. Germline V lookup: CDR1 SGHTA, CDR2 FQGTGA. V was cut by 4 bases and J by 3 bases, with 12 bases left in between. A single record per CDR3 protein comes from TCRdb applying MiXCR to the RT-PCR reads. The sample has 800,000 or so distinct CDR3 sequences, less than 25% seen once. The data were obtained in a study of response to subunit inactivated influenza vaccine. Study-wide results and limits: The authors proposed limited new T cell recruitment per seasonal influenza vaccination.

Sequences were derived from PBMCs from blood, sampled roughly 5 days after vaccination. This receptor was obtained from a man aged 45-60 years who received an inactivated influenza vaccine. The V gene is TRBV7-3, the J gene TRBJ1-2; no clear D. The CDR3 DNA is TGTGCCAGCAGCTACCGGGGAGGAGACTATGGCTACACCTTC. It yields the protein CASSYRGGDYGYTF.